The 28 T cell receptor beta chains presented below share a single source sample, sequenced in a study of T-cell memory formation after mild COVID-19. From the 5' RACE reads, TCRdb called clonotypes with MiXCR, one entry per CDR3 protein. The sample holds more than 300,000 distinct CDR3 sequences; roughly 15% are singletons and the top ten take about a fifth. Sequencing was done on a sample of PBMCs or a T cell subset sorted from them (not recorded which). Receptor source: a man between 18 and 35 years old who had mild COVID-19 (a few samples of this study predate the infection). Cell type and time point are not known.

This clonotype occurred a few times. This rearrangement joins TRBV5-1 to TRBJ2-5, with 8 bases fitting TRBD1. CDR3 size: 14 residues. V lost 3 bases, J lost 3 bases, and 4 bases stayed unmatched. From germline, CDR1 is SGHRS and CDR2 YFSETQ. The CDR3 DNA reads as TGCGCCAGCAGCTCAGGGGGCGCGGAAGAGACCCAGTACTTC. It codes for CASSSGGAEETQYF. The variable domain in full, completed from reference TRBV5-1 and TRBJ2-5, reads KAGVTQTPRYLIKTRGQQVTLSCSPISGHRSVSWYQQTPGQGLQFLFEYFSETQRNKGNFPGRFSGRQFSNSRSEMNVSTLELGDSALYLCASSSGGAEETQYFGPGTRLLVL.

This sequence joins TRBV5-1 and TRBJ1-4; 10 nucleotides align to TRBD1. Germline-derived CDR1 and CDR2 are SGHRS and YFSETQ. Germline trimming cut 7 bases from V and 2 bases from J; bases unmatched to any gene: 2. The CDR3 has 14 amino acids. The CDR3 spells CASRDRGTNEKLFF. CDR3 sequence (DNA): TGCGCCAGCCGGGACAGGGGCACTAATGAAAAACTGTTTTTT.

Comments on this clonotype: This may come from a read error, since a much larger clone is one base off. The chain couples TRBV7-2 to TRBJ2-2; 8 bases fit TRBD1. The CDR3 spans 15 residues. After removal of 5 bases from V and 7 bases from J, the junction contained 9 bases not matched to a gene. The germline V gene has CDR1 SGHTA and CDR2 FQGNSA. The CDR3, as DNA: TGTGCCAGCAGCACCAGGGGACAGGCGCACGGGGAGCTGTTTTTT. It codes for CASSTRGQAHGELFF.

The rearrangement joins TRBV7-9 to TRBJ1-1, with 8 bases that match TRBD1. Germline lookup yields CDR1 SEHNR and CDR2 FQNEAQ (reference sequence). The CDR3 extends over 18 amino acids. Trimming at V came to 1 base and at J to 4 bases, leaving 14 bases not matched to a gene. The CDR3 reads CASSLESLQGAMGTEAFF. The CDR3 DNA is TGTGCCAGCAGCTTAGAATCGTTGCAGGGGGCTATGGGCACTGAAGCTTTCTTT.

This clonotype was counted many times. The chain combines TRBV5-1 with TRBJ1-1; perhaps TRBD1 as D (6 bases). This CDR3 comprises 13 residues. CDR1 is SGHRS, CDR2 YFSETQ, per germline. Trimming cost V 5 bases and J 1 base, with 9 bases left between them. CDR3: CASSEQGNTEAFF. CDR3 DNA: TGCGCCAGCAGTGAACAGGGGAACACTGAAGCTTTCTTT.

This clonotype was found a few times. This chain connects TRBV30 to TRBJ1-2; 7 positions match TRBD1. Germline loops: CDR1 GTSNPN, CDR2 SVGIG (reference sequence). There are 12 residues in the CDR3. Trimming took 5 bases from V and 5 from J; bases not matched to a gene: 5. CDR3 in amino acids: CAWLTGSYGYTF. In DNA form, the CDR3 reads TGTGCCTGGTTGACAGGGAGTTATGGCTACACCTTC.

This rearrangement joins TRBV27 to TRBJ2-6; the D gene could be TRBD1 or TRBD2 (6 bases each). The CDR3 runs to 19 residues. Deletions cut 0 bases from V and 0 bases from J, with 15 bases between. Germline CDR1 MNHEY, CDR2 SMNVEV (reference sequence). The CDR3 loop is CASSLSGGLWYSGANVLTF. Here the CDR3 DNA reads TGTGCCAGCAGTTTATCGGGGGGCCTCTGGTACTCTGGGGCCAACGTCCTGACTTTC.

V gene TRBV7-9 combines with J gene TRBJ2-3; D is ambiguous. With 8 bases removed from V and 13 bases from J, the gap between germline ends came to 22 bases. CDR1 is SEHNR, CDR2 FQNEAQ, per germline (reference sequence). The CDR3 sequence is 13 residues long. CDR3 DNA: TGTGCCAGCGAAATATTGACGGACGCACCCAAGTATTTT. This sequence encodes CASEILTDAPKYF.

This clonotype came up a few times. V and J are TRBV12-3 or TRBV12-4 and TRBJ1-6; 8 bases are shared with TRBD1. The CDR3 contains 14 residues. The junction had 2 bases not matched to a gene; V was cut back by 7 bases and J by 3 bases. CDR3 DNA sequence: TGTGCCAGCACCGGGACAGGCTATAATTCACCCCTCCACTTT. It specifies CASTGTGYNSPLHF.

This chain joins TRBV11-2 and TRBJ1-1; a weak D match, TRBD1 (6 bases). This CDR3 has 13 amino acids. CDR1 and CDR2 from the germline V gene are SGHAT and FQNNGV. The ends were cut back, 3 bases at V and 4 bases at J, with 9 bases in the middle. The CDR3 nucleotides are TGTGCCAGCAGCTTTGGGGGGGCCACTGAAGCTTTCTTT. As protein: CASSFGGATEAFF.

This clonotype was counted at least ten times. The rearrangement uses TRBV5-1 and TRBJ2-2, with D perhaps TRBD1 or TRBD2 (5 bases each). This CDR3 has 14 amino acids. Germline-derived CDR1 and CDR2 are SGHRS and YFSETQ. Trimming took off 3 bases at V and 4 bases at J, with 10 bases between the two ends. CDR3 sequence reads: CASSSGSSTGELFF. The CDR3 DNA reads as TGCGCCAGCAGCTCAGGGAGTAGCACCGGGGAGCTGTTTTTT.

This clonotype has only a few counts. The chain has TRBV7-3 and TRBJ2-3; D tentatively reads TRBD1 or TRBD2 (5 bases each). CDR1 and CDR2 (germline): SGHTA, FQGTGA. V was pared by 1 base and J by 4 bases, with 9 bases between. This CDR3 has 14 residues. The CDR3 bases are TGTGCCAGCAGCTTAAGTTGGGGGTCAGATACGCAGTATTTT. It encodes CASSLSWGSDTQYF.

The chain carries TRBV9 and TRBJ2-3, with D perhaps matching TRBD2 (7 bases). Trimming shortened V by 0 bases and J by 2 bases, and 13 bases separated the two germline ends. This CDR3 has 16 residues. Per germline, CDR1 SGDLS and CDR2 YYNGEE. The CDR3 DNA reads TGTGCCAGCAGCGTAGCGGGGGGACACCTCACAGATACGCAGTATTTT. Its protein is CASSVAGGHLTDTQYF.

This clonotype was counted at least ten times. Germline is not matched at one junction end, which may reflect a read error. CDR3 in amino acids: CASSLGVDTQYF. The CDR3 DNA is TGTGCCAGCAGCTTAGGGGTAGATACGCAGTATTTT. The rearrangement joins TRBV12-3 or TRBV12-4 to TRBJ2-3, with D maybe TRBD1 (5 bases). The length of the CDR3 is 12 residues.

This clonotype was seen only a few times. The chain employs TRBV7-9 and TRBJ1-2, with 7 bases lining up with TRBD1. V trimming: 3 bases; J trimming: 5 bases; junction bases outside the gene matches: 3. CDR1 is SEHNR, CDR2 FQNEAQ, per germline (reference sequence). The CDR3 contains 13 residues. This CDR3 reads CASSFTGEYGYTF. The CDR3 DNA reads as TGTGCCAGCAGCTTTACAGGGGAATATGGCTACACCTTC.

This chain connects TRBV5-5 to TRBJ1-6; the match to TRBD1 covers 10 bases. Germline CDR1 and CDR2: SGHKS and YYEKEE (reference sequence). There are 16 residues in the CDR3. The V segment lost 7 bases and the J segment 4 bases; nucleotides outside the gene matches: 8. CDR3 bases: TGTGCCAGCTCCGAGACAGGGGGCGGTTATAATTCACCCCTCCACTTT. Its translation is CASSETGGGYNSPLHF.

This clonotype was counted ten times or more. The chain links TRBV6-2 or TRBV6-3 to TRBJ2-5; TRBD2 matches 9 bases. The CDR3 loop spans 15 amino acids. J gave up 1 base and V 6 bases, and 6 bases lay outside the gene matches. Germline V gene data show CDR1 as MNHEY and CDR2 as SVGEGT. The chain's CDR3 is CASRRFSGSQETQYF. The CDR3 bases are TGTGCCAGCAGACGATTTAGCGGGAGCCAAGAGACCCAGTACTTC.

This clonotype was seen ten or more times. This chain uses TRBV5-1 with TRBJ2-3; 7 nucleotides line up with TRBD1. Germline lookup yields CDR1 SGHRS and CDR2 YFSETQ. This CDR3 has 14 residues. The J segment lost 5 bases and the V segment lost 4 bases, leaving 7 bases of the junction unmatched. The CDR3 spells CASSMTGTVDTQYF. For the CDR3, the DNA is TGCGCCAGCAGCATGACAGGGACGGTAGATACGCAGTATTTT.

The chain uses TRBV7-9 and TRBJ2-1; 8 bases are shared with TRBD1. J lost 6 bases, V lost 1 base, and 11 bases had no gene match. CDR1 and CDR2 from the germline V gene are SEHNR and FQNEAQ (reference sequence). The CDR3 loop spans 17 amino acids. CDR3 DNA sequence: TGTGCCAGCAGCTTAGATCTTGGCAGGGGGCTCGGCAATGAGCAGTTCTTC. Translated, it gives CASSLDLGRGLGNEQFF. Complete variable domain (other parts from reference TRBV7-9 and TRBJ2-1): DTGVSQNPRHKITKRGQNVTFRCDPISEHNRLYWYRQTLGQGPEFLTYFQNEAQLEKSRLLSDRFSAERPKGSFSTLEIQRTEQGDSAMYLCASSLDLGRGLGNEQFFGPGTRLTVL.

Comments on this clonotype: This may stem from a read error, because a much larger clone lies one nucleotide away. The chain recombines TRBV20-1 with TRBJ2-7; a weak D match, TRBD1 (6 bases). V was shortened by 3 bases and J by 0 bases, with 18 bases between the two germline ends. CDR3 length equals 16 residues. The germline gives CDR1 DFQATT, CDR2 SNEGSKA (reference sequence). The CDR3 DNA is TGCAGTGCTAGTGTCCTGACAGGACACCCCTCCTACGAGCAGTACTTC. It encodes CSASVLTGHPSYEQYF.

This clonotype has a handful of counts. The chain recombines TRBV20-1 with TRBJ2-7; perhaps TRBD1 as D (5 bases). CDR1 is DFQATT and CDR2 is SNEGSKA in the germline V gene (reference sequence). This CDR3 spans 14 amino acids. Trimming pared 1 base from V and 3 bases from J, leaving 13 bases between. In nucleotides, the CDR3 is TGCAGTGCTAGAGGCCAGCTGGGGCTCTACGAGCAGTACGTC. This codes for CSARGQLGLYEQYV.

At least ten counts were recorded for this clonotype. The chain links TRBV5-1 to TRBJ2-2, with 8 nucleotides matching TRBD2. The CDR3 is 17 amino acids. Per the germline V gene, CDR1 is SGHRS and CDR2 is YFSETQ. The ends lost 5 bases at V and 0 bases at J; junction bases unmatched: 9. The CDR3 protein is CASSKRAGVPNTGELFF. The CDR3 coding sequence is TGCGCCAGCAGTAAGCGAGCGGGGGTACCGAACACCGGGGAGCTGTTTTTT.

This clonotype was counted between two and nine times. This rearrangement joins TRBV20-1 to TRBJ2-7; 10 bases align to TRBD1. From germline, CDR1 is DFQATT and CDR2 SNEGSKA (reference sequence). With V trimmed by 1 base and J by 6 bases, 6 bases remained unmatched. The CDR3 spans 14 residues. The CDR3 DNA is TGCAGTGCTAGAGGTGCCGGGACAGGGGCCGAGCAGTACTTC. It translates to CSARGAGTGAEQYF.

The gene calls are TRBV12-3 or TRBV12-4 and TRBJ2-5; D is perhaps TRBD1 (5 bases). The length of the CDR3 is 14 residues. Deletions cut 4 bases from V and 7 bases from J, with 16 bases between. The CDR3 spells CASSWGLEKGTQYF. CDR3 bases: TGTGCCAGCAGTTGGGGCCTTGAAAAAGGGACCCAGTACTTC.

This clonotype has only a few counts. The V call is TRBV5-1, the J call TRBJ1-3, with TRBD1 matching 7 bases. J lost 2 bases, V lost 3 bases, and 5 bases had no gene match. CDR3 size: 15 residues. CDR1 is SGHRS and CDR2 is YFSETQ in the germline V gene. CDR3 sequence reads: CASSSSRGPGNTIYF. DNA of the CDR3: TGCGCCAGCAGCTCGTCAAGGGGGCCTGGAAACACCATATATTTT.

This clonotype has more than one count but fewer than ten. J is TRBJ1-6 and V is TRBV4-3; D not certain. Germline-derived CDR1 and CDR2 are LGHNA and YSLEER. The CDR3 runs to 16 residues. V shed 1 base and J shed 0 bases, with 7 bases lying between them. The CDR3 sequence: CASSQALSSYNSPLHF. The CDR3 DNA reads TGCGCCAGCAGCCAAGCCCTAAGCTCCTATAATTCACCCCTCCACTTT.

The chain recombines TRBV6-5 with TRBJ2-2, with a weak D call TRBD1 (5 bases). The CDR3 extends over 15 amino acids. The V and J ends lost 4 bases and 6 bases respectively, with 15 bases between them. The germline V gene has CDR1 MNHEY and CDR2 SVGAGI. CDR3 sequence: CASSWYSRAAGELFF. For the CDR3, the DNA is TGTGCCAGCAGTTGGTATTCCAGGGCCGCCGGGGAGCTGTTTTTT.

This clonotype was found a few times. The gene calls are TRBV6-2 or TRBV6-3 and TRBJ2-5; D uncertain. Per germline, CDR1 MNHEY and CDR2 SVGEGT. Trimming took off 7 bases at V and 7 bases at J, with 16 bases between the two ends. The length of the CDR3 is 13 residues. CDR3 sequence reads: CASKVRPPRTQYF. Here the CDR3 DNA reads TGTGCCAGCAAGGTCCGACCGCCGCGGACCCAGTACTTC.